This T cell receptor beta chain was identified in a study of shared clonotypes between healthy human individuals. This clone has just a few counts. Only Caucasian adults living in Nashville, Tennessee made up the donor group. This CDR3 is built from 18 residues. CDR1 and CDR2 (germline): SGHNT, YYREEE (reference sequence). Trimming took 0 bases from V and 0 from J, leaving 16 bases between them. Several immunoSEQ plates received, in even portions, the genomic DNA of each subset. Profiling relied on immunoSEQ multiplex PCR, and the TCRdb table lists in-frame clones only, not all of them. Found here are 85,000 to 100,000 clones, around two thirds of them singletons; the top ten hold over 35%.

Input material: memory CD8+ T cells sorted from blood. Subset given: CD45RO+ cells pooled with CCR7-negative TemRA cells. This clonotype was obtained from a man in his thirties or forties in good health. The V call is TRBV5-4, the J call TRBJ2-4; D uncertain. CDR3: CASSLAGTEVVAKNIQYF. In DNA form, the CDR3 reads TGTGCCAGCAGCTTGGCCGGTACAGAAGTGGTAGCCAAAAACATTCAGTACTTC.